The clone carrying this T cell receptor (beta chain) was detected a few times. Its antigen remains unidentified. This sample was taken from a study of vaccination and CD4 T cells after COVID-19. An Oncomine TCR Beta short-read assay was used to sequence the DNA from cultured CD4+ T cells. Genomic DNA was isolated from cultured CD4+ T cells. TCRdb passed the PCR reads through MiXCR, listing each CDR3 protein once. The table lists 20,000 to 25,000 distinct CDR3 sequences, under 65% of them singletons. After removal of 2 bases from V and 2 bases from J, the junction contained 17 bases not matched to a gene. The CDR3 is 18 residues long. Germline lookup yields CDR1 GTSNPN and CDR2 SVGIG (reference sequence). Treatment denoted: approximately 10-day PBMC culture with coronavirus spike peptide pools or control peptides (ViraFEST assay). TCRs were sequenced by ViraFEST after antigen-specific T cells had been expanded with peptide pools. Each of days 3 and 7 saw half the medium replaced by fresh IL-2 medium.

The chain employs TRBV30 and TRBJ2-5, with 7 bases that match TRBD2. The sequence derives from a human donor who received a COVID-19 vaccine. The source material was CD4+ T cells from blood, cultured in vitro, sampled after SARS-CoV-2 vaccination. CDR3 DNA sequence: TGTGCCTGGAGTCCCCCAAGGCGGGCTAGCGGAAATCAAGAGACCCAGTACTTC. It is translated as CAWSPPRRASGNQETQYF.